This T cell receptor (beta chain) was identified during a study of blood T cells in healthy people across ages. Study-level findings and limits: Researchers deemed the diversity estimates from one million T cells underestimates.

For the second PCR, which ran for about 7 to 11 cycles, a sample-barcoded 5' primer and a J-beta primer mix were used. Each CDR3 protein is one row after TCRdb ran MiXCR on the 5' RACE reads. Of over a million distinct CDR3 sequences in the sample, around 43% are singletons; the top ten hold approximately 17%. The V and J ends lost 3 bases and 1 base respectively, with 12 bases between them. This CDR3 is 15 amino acids long. Per germline, CDR1 MNHEY and CDR2 SMNVEV (reference sequence). Concerning this clonotype itself: Its antigen is unknown.

The sequenced sample consisted of blood. The sequence came from a woman aged 55-70 years in good health. The chain couples TRBV27 to TRBJ1-1; D is unresolved. The CDR3 bases are TGTGCCAGCAGTTTTTCCCTAGGGTCGAACACTGAAGCTTTCTTT. Translation: CASSFSLGSNTEAFF.